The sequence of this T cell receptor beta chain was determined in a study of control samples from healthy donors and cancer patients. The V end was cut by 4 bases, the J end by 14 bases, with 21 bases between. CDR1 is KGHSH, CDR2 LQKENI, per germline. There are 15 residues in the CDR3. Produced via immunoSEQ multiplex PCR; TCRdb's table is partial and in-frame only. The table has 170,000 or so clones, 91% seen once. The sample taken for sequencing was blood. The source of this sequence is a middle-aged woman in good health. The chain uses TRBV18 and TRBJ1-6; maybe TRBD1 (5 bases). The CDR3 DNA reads TGTGCCAGCTCACGGGCGGCCGTAAGGGGCTCGGCCCTCCACTTT. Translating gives CASSRAAVRGSALHF.